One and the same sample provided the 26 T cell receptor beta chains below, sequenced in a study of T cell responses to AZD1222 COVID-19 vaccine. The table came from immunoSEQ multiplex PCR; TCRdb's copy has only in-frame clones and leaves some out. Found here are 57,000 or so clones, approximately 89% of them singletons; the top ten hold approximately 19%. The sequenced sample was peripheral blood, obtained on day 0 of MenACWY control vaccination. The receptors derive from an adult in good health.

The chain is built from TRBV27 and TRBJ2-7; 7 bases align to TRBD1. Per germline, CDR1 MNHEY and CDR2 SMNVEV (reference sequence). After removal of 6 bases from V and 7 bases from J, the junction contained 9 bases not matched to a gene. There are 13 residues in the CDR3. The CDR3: CASSITGVGEQYF. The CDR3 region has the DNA TGTGCCAGCAGCATTACAGGGGTCGGGGAGCAGTACTTC.

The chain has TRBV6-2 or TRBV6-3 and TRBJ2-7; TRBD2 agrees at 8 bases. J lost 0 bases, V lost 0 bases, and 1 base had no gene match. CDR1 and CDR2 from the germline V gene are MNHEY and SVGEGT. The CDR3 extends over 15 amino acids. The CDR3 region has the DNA TGTGCCAGCAGTTACTCCGGGACTAGCTCCTACGAGCAGTACTTC. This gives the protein CASSYSGTSSYEQYF.

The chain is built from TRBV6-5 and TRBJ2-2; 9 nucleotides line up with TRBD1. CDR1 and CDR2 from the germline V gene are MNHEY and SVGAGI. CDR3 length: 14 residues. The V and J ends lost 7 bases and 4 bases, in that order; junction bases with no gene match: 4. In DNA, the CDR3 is TGTGCCAGCACCAGACAGGGGGGCACCGGGGAGCTGTTTTTT. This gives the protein CASTRQGGTGELFF.

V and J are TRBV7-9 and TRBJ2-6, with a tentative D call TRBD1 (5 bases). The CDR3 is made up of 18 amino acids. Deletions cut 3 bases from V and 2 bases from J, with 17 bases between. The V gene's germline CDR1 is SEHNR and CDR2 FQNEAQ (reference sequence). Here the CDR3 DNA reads TGTGCCAGCAGCTTCGCCCCGGTAGGCAGGGCTGGGGCCAACGTCCTGACTTTC. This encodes CASSFAPVGRAGANVLTF.

The CDR3 DNA reads TGTGCCAGCAGCTTATTCCAGAACTATGGCTACACCTTC. Amino acid sequence: CASSLFQNYGYTF. The chain is built from TRBV7-9 and TRBJ1-2; D gene ambiguous. Looked up from germline, CDR1 is SEHNR and CDR2 is FQNEAQ (reference sequence). The V end lost 2 bases, the J end lost 2 bases, and 6 bases lay between the germline ends. The CDR3 extends over 13 amino acids. Full variable domain (rest looked up from reference TRBV7-9 and TRBJ1-2): DTGVSQNPRHKITKRGQNVTFRCDPISEHNRLYWYRQTLGQGPEFLTYFQNEAQLEKSRLLSDRFSAERPKGSFSTLEIQRTEQGDSAMYLCASSLFQNYGYTFGSGTRLTVV.

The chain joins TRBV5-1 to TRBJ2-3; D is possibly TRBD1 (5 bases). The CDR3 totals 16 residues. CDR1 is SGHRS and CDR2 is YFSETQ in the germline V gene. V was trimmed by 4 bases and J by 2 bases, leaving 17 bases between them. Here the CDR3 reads CASSQGLPSSTDTQYF. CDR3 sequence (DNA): TGCGCCAGCAGCCAGGGTCTCCCTAGTTCCACAGATACGCAGTATTTT.

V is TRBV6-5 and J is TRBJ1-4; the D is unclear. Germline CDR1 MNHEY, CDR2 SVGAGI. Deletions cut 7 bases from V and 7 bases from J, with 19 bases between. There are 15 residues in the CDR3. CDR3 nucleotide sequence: TGTGCCAGCATTGTGACTTGGGGAATAAGTGAAAAACTGTTTTTT. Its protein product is CASIVTWGISEKLFF.

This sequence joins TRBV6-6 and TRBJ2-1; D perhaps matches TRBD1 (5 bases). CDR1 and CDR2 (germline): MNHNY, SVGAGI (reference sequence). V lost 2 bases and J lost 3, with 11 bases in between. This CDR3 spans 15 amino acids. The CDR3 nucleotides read TGTGCCAGCAGTTACCCGGTAGGGGACTACAATGAGCAGTTCTTC. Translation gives CASSYPVGDYNEQFF.

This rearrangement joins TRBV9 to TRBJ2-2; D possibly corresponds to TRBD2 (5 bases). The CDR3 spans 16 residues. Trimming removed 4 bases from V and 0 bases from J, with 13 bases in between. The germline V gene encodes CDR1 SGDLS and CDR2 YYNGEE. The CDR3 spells CASSPMEVANTGELFF. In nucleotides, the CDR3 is TGTGCCAGCAGCCCCATGGAGGTAGCGAACACCGGGGAGCTGTTTTTT.

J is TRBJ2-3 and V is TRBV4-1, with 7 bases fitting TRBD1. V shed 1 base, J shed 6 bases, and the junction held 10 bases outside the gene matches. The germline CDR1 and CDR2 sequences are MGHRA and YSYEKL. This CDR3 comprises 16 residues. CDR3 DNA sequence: TGCGCCAGCAGCCAAGGGTACTTGACAGGGACCGATACGCAGTATTTT. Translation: CASSQGYLTGTDTQYF.

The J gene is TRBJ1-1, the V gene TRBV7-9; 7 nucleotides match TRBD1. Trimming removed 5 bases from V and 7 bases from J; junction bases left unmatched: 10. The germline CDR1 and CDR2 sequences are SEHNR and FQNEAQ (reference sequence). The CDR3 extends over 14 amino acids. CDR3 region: CASSKTGVSGEAFF. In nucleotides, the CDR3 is TGTGCCAGCAGCAAAACAGGGGTAAGCGGTGAAGCTTTCTTT.

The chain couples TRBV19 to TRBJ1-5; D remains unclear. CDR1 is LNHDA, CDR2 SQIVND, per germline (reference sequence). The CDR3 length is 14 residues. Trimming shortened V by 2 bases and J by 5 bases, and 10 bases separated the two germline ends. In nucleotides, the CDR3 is TGTGCCAGTAGTATAAGGCAGGAATATCAGCCCCAGCATTTT. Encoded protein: CASSIRQEYQPQHF.

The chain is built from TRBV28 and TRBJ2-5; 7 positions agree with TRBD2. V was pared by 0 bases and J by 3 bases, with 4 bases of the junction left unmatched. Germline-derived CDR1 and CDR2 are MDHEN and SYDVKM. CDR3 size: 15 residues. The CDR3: CASSLWASGEETQYF. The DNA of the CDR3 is TGTGCCAGCAGTTTATGGGCTAGCGGAGAAGAGACCCAGTACTTC.

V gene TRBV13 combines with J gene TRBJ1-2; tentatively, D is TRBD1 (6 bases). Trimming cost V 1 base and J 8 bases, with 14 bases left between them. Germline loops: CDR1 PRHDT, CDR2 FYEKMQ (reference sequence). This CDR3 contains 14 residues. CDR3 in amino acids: CASSLEAGEIGYTF. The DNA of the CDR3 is TGTGCCAGCAGCTTAGAGGCAGGGGAAATAGGCTACACCTTC.

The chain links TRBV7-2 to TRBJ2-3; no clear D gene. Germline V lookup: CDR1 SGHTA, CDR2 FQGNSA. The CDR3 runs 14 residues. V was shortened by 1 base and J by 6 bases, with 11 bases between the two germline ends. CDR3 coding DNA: TGTGCCAGCAGCTTAGAACCATTAACGGATACGCAGTATTTT. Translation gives CASSLEPLTDTQYF. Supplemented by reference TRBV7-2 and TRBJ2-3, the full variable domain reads GAGVSQSPSNKVTEKGKDVELRCDPISGHTALYWYRQSLGQGLEFLIYFQGNSAPDKSGLPSDRFSAERTGGSVSTLTIQRTQQEDSAVYLCASSLEPLTDTQYFGPGTRLTVL.

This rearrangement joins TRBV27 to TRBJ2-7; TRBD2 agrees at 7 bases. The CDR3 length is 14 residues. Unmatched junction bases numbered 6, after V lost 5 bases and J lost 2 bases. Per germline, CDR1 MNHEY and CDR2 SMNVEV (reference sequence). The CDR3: CASSRAGATYEQYF. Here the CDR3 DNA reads TGTGCCAGCAGTCGCGCGGGAGCGACCTACGAGCAGTACTTC.

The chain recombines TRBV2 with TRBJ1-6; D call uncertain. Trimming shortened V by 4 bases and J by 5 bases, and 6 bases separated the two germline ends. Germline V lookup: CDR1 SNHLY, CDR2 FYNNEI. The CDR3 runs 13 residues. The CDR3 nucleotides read TGTGCCAGCAGTGCCAGTAATAATTCACCCCTCCACTTT. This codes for CASSASNNSPLHF. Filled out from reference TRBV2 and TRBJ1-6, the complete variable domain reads EPEVTQTPSHQVTQMGQEVILRCVPISNHLYFYWYRQILGQKVEFLVSFYNNEISEKSEIFDDQFSVERPDGSNFTLKIRSTKLEDSAMYFCASSASNNSPLHFGNGTRLTVT.

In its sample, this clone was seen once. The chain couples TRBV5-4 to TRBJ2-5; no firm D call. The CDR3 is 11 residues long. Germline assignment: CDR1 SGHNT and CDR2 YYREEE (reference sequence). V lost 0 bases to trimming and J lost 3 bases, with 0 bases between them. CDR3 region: CASSLEETQYF. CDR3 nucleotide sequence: TGTGCCAGCAGCTTGGAAGAGACCCAGTACTTC.

This CDR3 reads CASSPGEGLSYNEQFF. The CDR3 DNA follows: TGTGCCAGCAGTCCAGGGGAGGGCCTCTCCTACAATGAGCAGTTCTTC. J is TRBJ2-1 and V is TRBV27; maybe TRBD2 (7 bases). The germline V gene encodes CDR1 MNHEY and CDR2 SMNVEV (reference sequence). Trimming left V 5 bases short and J 0 bases short, with 14 bases between. The CDR3 covers 16 residues.

The CDR3 spells CASSNWDSPNTEAFF. For the CDR3, the DNA is TGCGCCAGCAGCAACTGGGACAGCCCGAACACTGAAGCTTTCTTT. The chain uses TRBV5-1 and TRBJ1-1, with TRBD1 matching over 7 bases. CDR1 SGHRS and CDR2 YFSETQ come from the germline V gene. Trimming cost V 4 bases and J 1 base; bases outside gene matches: 7. CDR3 length: 15 residues. Full variable domain (missing parts from reference TRBV5-1 and TRBJ1-1): KAGVTQTPRYLIKTRGQQVTLSCSPISGHRSVSWYQQTPGQGLQFLFEYFSETQRNKGNFPGRFSGRQFSNSRSEMNVSTLELGDSALYLCASSNWDSPNTEAFFGQGTRLTVV.

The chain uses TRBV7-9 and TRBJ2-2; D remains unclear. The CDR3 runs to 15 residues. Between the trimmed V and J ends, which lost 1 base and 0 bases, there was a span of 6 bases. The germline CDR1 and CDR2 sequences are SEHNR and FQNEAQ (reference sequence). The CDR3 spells CASSLGFANTGELFF. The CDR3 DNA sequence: TGTGCCAGCAGCTTAGGGTTTGCGAACACCGGGGAGCTGTTTTTT. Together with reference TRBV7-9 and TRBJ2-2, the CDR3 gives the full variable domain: DTGVSQNPRHKITKRGQNVTFRCDPISEHNRLYWYRQTLGQGPEFLTYFQNEAQLEKSRLLSDRFSAERPKGSFSTLEIQRTEQGDSAMYLCASSLGFANTGELFFGEGSRLTVL.

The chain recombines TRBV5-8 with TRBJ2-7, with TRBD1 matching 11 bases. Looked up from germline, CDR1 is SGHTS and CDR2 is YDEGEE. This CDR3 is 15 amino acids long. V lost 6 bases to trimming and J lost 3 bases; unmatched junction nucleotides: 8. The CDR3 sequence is CASNLGQGAIYEQYF. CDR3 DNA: TGTGCCAGCAACCTAGGACAGGGGGCGATCTACGAGCAGTACTTC.

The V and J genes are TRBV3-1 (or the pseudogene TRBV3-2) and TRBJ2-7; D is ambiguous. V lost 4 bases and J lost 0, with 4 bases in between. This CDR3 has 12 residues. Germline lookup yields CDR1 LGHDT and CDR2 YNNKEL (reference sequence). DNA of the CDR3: TGTGCCAGCAGCCGAAGCTCCTACGAGCAGTACTTC. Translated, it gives CASSRSSYEQYF.

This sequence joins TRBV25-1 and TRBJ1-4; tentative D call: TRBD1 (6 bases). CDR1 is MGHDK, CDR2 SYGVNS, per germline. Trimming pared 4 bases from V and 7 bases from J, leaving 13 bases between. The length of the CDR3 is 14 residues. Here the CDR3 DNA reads TGTGCCAGCAGTGGAGGGGGGCCGGGTGAAAAACTGTTTTTT. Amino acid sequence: CASSGGGPGEKLFF. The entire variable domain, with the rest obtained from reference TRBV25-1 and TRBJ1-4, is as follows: EADIYQTPRYLVIGTGKKITLECSQTMGHDKMYWYQQDPGMELHLIHYSYGVNSTEKGDLSSESTVSRIRTEHFPLTLESARPSHTSQYLCASSGGGPGEKLFFGSGTQLSVL.

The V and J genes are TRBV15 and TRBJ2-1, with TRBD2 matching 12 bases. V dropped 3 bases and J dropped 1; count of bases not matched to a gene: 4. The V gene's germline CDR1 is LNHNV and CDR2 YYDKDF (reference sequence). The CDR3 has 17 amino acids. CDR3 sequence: CATSSTSGRQSYNEQFF. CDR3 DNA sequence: TGTGCCACCAGCAGTACTAGCGGGAGGCAATCCTACAATGAGCAGTTCTTC. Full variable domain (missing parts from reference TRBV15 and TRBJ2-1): DAMVIQNPRYQVTQFGKPVTLSCSQTLNHNVMYWYQQKSSQAPKLLFHYYDKDFNNEADTPDNFQSRRPNTSFCFLDIRSPGLGDTAMYLCATSSTSGRQSYNEQFFGPGTRLTVL.

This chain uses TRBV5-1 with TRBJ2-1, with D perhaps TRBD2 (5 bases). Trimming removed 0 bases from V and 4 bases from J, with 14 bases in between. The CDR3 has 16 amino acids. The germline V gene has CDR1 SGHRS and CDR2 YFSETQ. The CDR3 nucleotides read TGCGCCAGCAGCTTGGATTTCCAGCGGAGATACAATGAGCAGTTCTTC. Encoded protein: CASSLDFQRRYNEQFF.